Below, 29 T cell receptor beta chains from the same sample are listed, as sequenced in a study of cytomegalovirus exposure and HLA in healthy donors. Sequencing used immunoSEQ multiplex PCR; TCRdb keeps in-frame clones, though not all of them. The sample gives 260,000 or so clones, roughly 89% of which show up once; 2.6% is in the top ten. The sample comprised PBMCs. Receptors originate from a man between 18 and 35 years old in good health and CMV-seronegative.

The chain uses TRBV2 and TRBJ2-7; weak D call: TRBD2 (5 bases). The CDR3 is 13 residues long. Deletions cut 7 bases from V and 4 bases from J, with 14 bases between. The germline gives CDR1 SNHLY, CDR2 FYNNEI. In DNA form, the CDR3 reads TGTGCCAGCACCCCGGGAAACACTTACGAGCAGTACTTC. This sequence encodes CASTPGNTYEQYF.

This chain uses TRBV28 with TRBJ1-6; 7 bases align to TRBD1. Germline loops: CDR1 MDHEN, CDR2 SYDVKM. Unmatched junction bases numbered 5, after V lost 5 bases and J lost 7 bases. CDR3 length equals 14 residues. The CDR3 nucleotides are TGTGCCAGCAGTACCAACAGGGGAAATTCACCCCTCCACTTT. Protein product: CASSTNRGNSPLHF.

The chain uses TRBV2 and TRBJ2-3; D perhaps matches TRBD1 (6 bases). V was pared by 10 bases and J by 11 bases, with 13 bases between. The CDR3 spans 10 residues. CDR1 and CDR2 from the germline V gene are SNHLY and FYNNEI. The CDR3 loop reads CATDSGRQYF. DNA for the CDR3: TGTGCCACGGACAGCGGAAGGCAGTATTTT. The entire variable domain, with the rest obtained from reference TRBV2 and TRBJ2-3, is as follows: EPEVTQTPSHQVTQMGQEVILRCVPISNHLYFYWYRQILGQKVEFLVSFYNNEISEKSEIFDDQFSVERPDGSNFTLKIRSTKLEDSAMYFCATDSGRQYFGPGTRLTVL.

The V gene is TRBV23-1, the J gene TRBJ1-6; a weak D match, TRBD1 (5 bases). TRBV23-1 qualifies as an ORF whose function is uncertain. Trimming pared 0 bases from V and 0 bases from J, leaving 6 bases between. The CDR3 contains 16 residues. The CDR3 loop reads CASSQSDSSYNSPLHF. The CDR3 bases are TGCGCCAGCAGTCAATCCGACAGCTCCTATAATTCACCCCTCCACTTT.

The J gene is TRBJ2-3, the V gene TRBV19, with 11 nucleotides matching TRBD2. V lost 3 bases and J lost 6; bases outside the gene matches: 5. Germline V gives CDR1 LNHDA, CDR2 SQIVND (reference sequence). CDR3 length: 15 amino acids. The CDR3 DNA is TGTGCCAGTAGTATCCTAGCGGGAGGCGGCGATACGCAGTATTTT. It is translated as CASSILAGGGDTQYF. Full variable domain (rest looked up from reference TRBV19 and TRBJ2-3): DGGITQSPKYLFRKEGQNVTLSCEQNLNHDAMYWYRQDPGQGLRLIYYSQIVNDFQKGDIAEGYSVSREKKESFPLTVTSAQKNPTAFYLCASSILAGGGDTQYFGPGTRLTVL.

The chain recombines TRBV2 with TRBJ2-5; D might be TRBD2 (5 bases). Trimming shortened V by 8 bases and J by 4 bases, and 8 bases separated the two germline ends. Germline V CDR1 and CDR2: SNHLY, FYNNEI. This CDR3 contains 11 residues. CDR3 residues: CASFRGETQYF. For the CDR3, the DNA is TGTGCCAGCTTCCGGGGAGAGACCCAGTACTTC. The complete variable domain, with remaining parts taken from reference TRBV2 and TRBJ2-5, reads EPEVTQTPSHQVTQMGQEVILRCVPISNHLYFYWYRQILGQKVEFLVSFYNNEISEKSEIFDDQFSVERPDGSNFTLKIRSTKLEDSAMYFCASFRGETQYFGPGTRLLVL.

V and J are TRBV19 and TRBJ1-2; 7 nucleotides line up with TRBD1. The CDR3 is 13 residues long. V lost 5 bases and J lost 8; bases outside the gene matches: 8. The germline gives CDR1 LNHDA, CDR2 SQIVND (reference sequence). CDR3 residues: CASSSRDSGGYTF. The DNA of the CDR3 is TGTGCCAGTAGTTCGAGGGACAGTGGCGGCTACACCTTC.

There are a few counts of this clone. V usage is TRBV6-5 and J usage is TRBJ1-5; D is perhaps TRBD1 (5 bases). The CDR3 is 15 residues long. V was pared by 6 bases and J by 0 bases, with 12 bases between. Germline V gene data show CDR1 as MNHEY and CDR2 as SVGAGI. The DNA of the CDR3 is TGTGCCAGCAGACGACAGCTCTATAGCAATCAGCCCCAGCATTTT. Encoded protein: CASRRQLYSNQPQHF.

The chain uses TRBV28 and TRBJ2-7; TRBD1 aligns across 9 bases. The CDR3 has 15 residues. Germline V gene sequence: CDR1 MDHEN, CDR2 SYDVKM. The J segment lost 4 bases and the V segment lost 8 bases, leaving 12 bases of the junction unmatched. The CDR3 loop is CASFPSWDREYEQYF. The CDR3 DNA sequence: TGTGCCAGCTTCCCCTCCTGGGACAGGGAGTACGAGCAGTACTTC.

This clone was observed a single time. The V gene is TRBV9, the J gene TRBJ1-1, with D perhaps TRBD1 (5 bases). CDR3 length equals 15 residues. Trimming shortened V by 0 bases and J by 4 bases, and 13 bases separated the two germline ends. Germline assignment: CDR1 SGDLS and CDR2 YYNGEE. CDR3 coding DNA: TGTGCCAGCAGCGTAGATGTCAGGGAGGCCACTGAAGCTTTCTTT. Translating gives CASSVDVREATEAFF.

The chain joins TRBV6-6 to TRBJ1-1, with 7 bases matching TRBD1. Trimming removed 2 bases from V and 0 bases from J; junction bases left unmatched: 0. Per the germline V gene, CDR1 is MNHNY and CDR2 is SVGAGI (reference sequence). The CDR3 runs 14 residues. CDR3 nucleotide sequence: TGTGCCAGCAGTTACGACAGGGTGAACACTGAAGCTTTCTTT. Protein product: CASSYDRVNTEAFF.

The chain has TRBV10-3 and TRBJ1-1; 11 bases agree with TRBD1. Germline loops: CDR1 ENHRY, CDR2 SYGVKD. There are 16 residues in the CDR3. V lost 6 bases to trimming and J lost 0 bases; unmatched junction nucleotides: 6. The CDR3 sequence is CAISTGTGGMNTEAFF. The CDR3 DNA is TGTGCCATCAGCACCGGGACAGGGGGAATGAACACTGAAGCTTTCTTT.

A note on this clone: In the same sample, other DNA sequences code for this CDR3. V usage is TRBV4-3 and J usage is TRBJ2-7; D gene unclear. The CDR3 has 13 residues. V lost 0 bases and J lost 1, with 4 bases in between. CDR1 is LGHNA, CDR2 YSLEER, per germline. CDR3 DNA: TGCGCCAGCAGCCAAGATTCGTCCTACGAGCAGTACTTC. Translation: CASSQDSSYEQYF.

This clone was seen just once. The chain has TRBV9 and TRBJ1-6; 8 nucleotides line up with TRBD1. The CDR3 is 17 amino acids. Per the germline V gene, CDR1 is SGDLS and CDR2 is YYNGEE. The V and J ends lost 3 bases and 2 bases, in that order; junction bases with no gene match: 7. The CDR3 sequence: CASSAIGTGPYNSPLHF. Written as DNA, the CDR3 is TGTGCCAGCAGCGCCATCGGGACAGGACCCTATAATTCACCCCTCCACTTT.

The table lists this clone with a count of one. This chain connects TRBV28 to TRBJ2-7; D might be TRBD2 (6 bases). V gave up 7 bases and J gave up 0 bases, with 16 bases separating them. The CDR3 is made up of 15 amino acids. Germline-derived CDR1 and CDR2 are MDHEN and SYDVKM. This chain's CDR3 is CASTLGGTSSYEQYF. CDR3 DNA: TGTGCCAGCACCCTGGGGGGTACGAGCTCCTACGAGCAGTACTTC. The entire variable domain, with the rest obtained from reference TRBV28 and TRBJ2-7, is as follows: DVKVTQSSRYLVKRTGEKVFLECVQDMDHENMFWYRQDPGLGLRLIYFSYDVKMKEKGDIPEGYSVSREKKERFSLILESASTNQTSMYLCASTLGGTSSYEQYFGPGTRLTVT.

The J gene is TRBJ2-1, the V gene TRBV15; the match to TRBD2 covers 9 bases. Trimming took 0 bases from V and 8 from J; bases not matched to a gene: 5. CDR3 length: 15 amino acids. The V gene's germline CDR1 is LNHNV and CDR2 YYDKDF (reference sequence). CDR3 protein: CATSREGTSSYEQFF. CDR3 sequence (DNA): TGTGCCACCAGCAGAGAAGGGACTAGCTCGTATGAGCAGTTCTTC.

This sequence joins TRBV19 and TRBJ1-1; tentatively, D is TRBD1 (5 bases). Trimming removed 3 bases at V and 1 base at J, with 9 bases between. From germline, CDR1 is LNHDA and CDR2 SQIVND (reference sequence). The CDR3 has 14 amino acids. The CDR3 DNA reads as TGTGCCAGTAGTATTGGGGCCCGGAACACTGAAGCTTTCTTT. Amino acids: CASSIGARNTEAFF.

The chain recombines TRBV19 with TRBJ2-4; 8 bases map to TRBD1. J gave up 7 bases and V 6 bases, and 5 bases lay outside the gene matches. The germline V gene has CDR1 LNHDA and CDR2 SQIVND (reference sequence). The CDR3 spans 13 residues. For the CDR3, the DNA is TGTGCCAGTAGACCGGACAGGGTGAACATTCAGTACTTC. Translating it yields CASRPDRVNIQYF.

The genes are TRBV7-2 and TRBJ2-2; perhaps TRBD2 as D (5 bases). The CDR3 has 14 amino acids. Germline assignment: CDR1 SGHTA and CDR2 FQGNSA. V was cut by 5 bases and J by 5 bases, with 12 bases left in between. The CDR3 sequence: CASSRLAGTGELFF. CDR3 bases: TGTGCCAGCAGCCGTCTAGCTGGAACCGGGGAGCTGTTTTTT.

The chain recombines TRBV11-2 with TRBJ2-5; TRBD2 aligns across 15 bases. CDR3 size: 13 residues. The germline gives CDR1 SGHAT, CDR2 FQNNGV. The junction had 3 bases not matched to a gene; V was cut back by 4 bases and J by 12 bases. This CDR3 is CASSSGLAGGKYF. Written as DNA, the CDR3 is TGTGCCAGCAGCTCGGGACTAGCGGGGGGAAAGTACTTC.

The V gene is TRBV25-1, the J gene TRBJ2-2, with 8 bases matching TRBD1. Trimming took 4 bases from V and 1 from J; bases not matched to a gene: 8. CDR1 and CDR2 (germline): MGHDK, SYGVNS. The CDR3 loop spans 17 amino acids. The CDR3 loop reads CASSAPLGQGNTGELFF. The CDR3 DNA reads TGTGCCAGCAGTGCACCCCTCGGACAGGGGAACACCGGGGAGCTGTTTTTT. The full variable domain, its missing parts supplied by reference TRBV25-1 and TRBJ2-2, is EADIYQTPRYLVIGTGKKITLECSQTMGHDKMYWYQQDPGMELHLIHYSYGVNSTEKGDLSSESTVSRIRTEHFPLTLESARPSHTSQYLCASSAPLGQGNTGELFFGEGSRLTVL.

This chain links TRBV18 with TRBJ2-5, with a tentative D call TRBD2 (5 bases). Per the germline V gene, CDR1 is KGHSH and CDR2 is LQKENI. Trimming removed 1 base from V and 5 bases from J, with 11 bases in between. The CDR3 is 14 amino acids. The CDR3 bases are TGTGCCAGCTCACCACAGAGGGCCGGGGAGACCCAGTACTTC. Protein: CASSPQRAGETQYF.

The chain carries TRBV27 and TRBJ2-3; D may be TRBD2 (6 bases). V was shortened by 6 bases and J by 1 base, with 14 bases between the two germline ends. Germline CDR1 reads MNHEY; CDR2 reads SMNVEV (reference sequence). This CDR3 is built from 15 residues. The CDR3 coding sequence is TGTGCCAGCAGACCTCTAGCGACTCGCACAGATACGCAGTATTTT. Translated, it gives CASRPLATRTDTQYF.

The chain combines TRBV28 with TRBJ2-7, with D perhaps TRBD1 (6 bases). The germline V and J ends were trimmed by 7 bases and 2 bases, with 18 bases remaining between them. CDR3 length: 15 amino acids. The germline V gene has CDR1 MDHEN and CDR2 SYDVKM. The CDR3 protein is CASTQDRNRPYEQYF. CDR3 in DNA: TGTGCCAGCACCCAGGACAGAAACCGGCCCTACGAGCAGTACTTC. The full variable domain, in which reference TRBV28 and TRBJ2-7 provide the parts outside the CDR3, is DVKVTQSSRYLVKRTGEKVFLECVQDMDHENMFWYRQDPGLGLRLIYFSYDVKMKEKGDIPEGYSVSREKKERFSLILESASTNQTSMYLCASTQDRNRPYEQYFGPGTRLTVT.

The DNA of the CDR3 is TGTGCCAGCAGTTCCACAGGGGGAAACTATGGCTACACCTTC. Amino acids: CASSSTGGNYGYTF. The V gene is TRBV28, the J gene TRBJ1-2, with 8 bases identical to TRBD1. CDR3 size: 14 residues. The ends lost 4 bases at V and 2 bases at J; junction bases unmatched: 3. Germline loops: CDR1 MDHEN, CDR2 SYDVKM.

This clone was observed a handful of times. The chain carries TRBV9 and TRBJ2-3; 8 bases map to TRBD2. J lost 4 bases, V lost 3 bases, and 4 bases had no gene match. Germline lookup yields CDR1 SGDLS and CDR2 YYNGEE. The CDR3 covers 14 residues. As DNA, the CDR3 is TGTGCCAGCAGCGACAGCGGGGGTGCAGATACGCAGTATTTT. Translated: CASSDSGGADTQYF. Using reference TRBV9 and TRBJ2-3 for the parts outside the CDR3, the full variable domain is DSGVTQTPKHLITATGQRVTLRCSPRSGDLSVYWYQQSLDQGLQFLIQYYNGEERAKGNILERFSAQQFPDLHSELNLSSLELGDSALYFCASSDSGGADTQYFGPGTRLTVL.

The genes are TRBV5-6 and TRBJ2-4; perhaps TRBD2 as D (5 bases). This CDR3 spans 15 amino acids. The germline V gene encodes CDR1 SGHDT and CDR2 YYEEEE. V gave up 5 bases and J gave up 0 bases, with 12 bases separating them. The CDR3 spells CASRAGLIAKNIQYF. The CDR3 coding sequence is TGTGCCAGCAGGGCGGGCTTGATAGCCAAAAACATTCAGTACTTC.

The genes are TRBV1 and TRBJ2-1; the table's D call TRBD2 went unverified against the DNA. TRBV1 counts as a pseudogene. The CDR3 length is 14 residues. CDR3 sequence: CTSSQATGYNEQFF. CDR3 in DNA: TGCACCAGCAGCCAAGCGACTGGCTACAATGAGCAGTTCTTC.

This clone was detected once. The chain uses TRBV7-2 and TRBJ1-6; D is possibly TRBD1 (6 bases). Germline V gene data show CDR1 as SGHTA and CDR2 as FQGNSA. The length of the CDR3 is 14 residues. V lost 5 bases to trimming and J lost 10 bases, with 15 bases between them. In nucleotides, the CDR3 is TGTGCCAGCAGCCAGAGACAGGCGGACTCACCCCTCCACTTT. Residues: CASSQRQADSPLHF. Based on the CDR3 plus reference TRBV7-2 and TRBJ1-6, the full variable domain is GAGVSQSPSNKVTEKGKDVELRCDPISGHTALYWYRQSLGQGLEFLIYFQGNSAPDKSGLPSDRFSAERTGGSVSTLTIQRTQQEDSAVYLCASSQRQADSPLHFGNGTRLTVT.